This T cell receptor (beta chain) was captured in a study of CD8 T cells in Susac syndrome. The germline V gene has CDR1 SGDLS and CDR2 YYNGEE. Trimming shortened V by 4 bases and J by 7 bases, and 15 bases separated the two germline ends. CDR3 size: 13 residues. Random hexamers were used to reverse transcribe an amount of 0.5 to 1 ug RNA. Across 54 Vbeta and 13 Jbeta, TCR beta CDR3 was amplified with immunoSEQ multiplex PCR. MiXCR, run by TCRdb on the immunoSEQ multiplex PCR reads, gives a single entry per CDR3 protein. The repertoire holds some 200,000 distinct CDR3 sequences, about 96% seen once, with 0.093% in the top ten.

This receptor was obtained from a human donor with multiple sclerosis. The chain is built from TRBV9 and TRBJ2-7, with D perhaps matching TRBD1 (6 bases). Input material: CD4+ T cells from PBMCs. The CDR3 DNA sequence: TGTGCCAGCAGCCCGGACAGTCCACAGGAGCAGTACTTC. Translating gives CASSPDSPQEQYF.